This TCR beta chain was observed in a study of blood T cells in healthy people across ages (dated by TCRdb to between 2014 and 2016). General notes on the study: Template switching captured roughly one uniquely barcoded TCR beta cDNA molecule per two T cells in model experiments. To avoid experimental bias, donors of different ages were distributed randomly across sequencing lanes. Four age groups were formed from the donors: young (average approximately 15 years), middle-aged (approximately 39), aged (roughly 58) and long-lived (about 80). Using the same blood draw, the study looked at two additional independent replicas of 1 million unique cDNA reads for two donors, one aged 18 to 30 and the other aged 80 or older. To track age-related changes in TCR beta repertoire diversity, the study relied on deep sequencing normalized with unique cDNA molecular identifiers.

Library preparation was by 5' RACE. TCRdb lists the instrument as Illumina HiSeq 2500. A second about 6 to 11 cycle PCR used a sample-barcoded 5' primer and a J-beta primer mix. Each TCR beta cDNA molecule received a unique molecular identifier from a template-switch 5' adaptor carrying 12 random nucleotides. At least 2.5 million CDR3-containing paired-end reads were obtained from each sample. First-strand cDNA was synthesized from all RNA with the Mint cDNA synthesis kit, primed by a TRBC-specific oligonucleotide. All cDNA was treated with uracil-DNA glycosylase and then went through a first 18-cycle PCR with the universal primers M1SS and BC2_uni_R. On the study's bioinformatics: Each sample was normalized by randomly selecting 1 million high-quality reads, each carrying a distinct molecular identifier. Reads sharing molecular identifiers were discarded rather than binned into consensus sequences. MiTCR, run with a Q25 quality threshold and the strictest error-elimination algorithm, handled CDR3 identification, clonotype clustering and error correction. Lower-bound total TCR beta diversity was estimated with a nonparametric unseen species model using Euler transformation. TCRdb handled the public reads itself, with Q25 trimming in fastp and clone calling in MiXCR, and kept productive beta chains. A single entry per CDR3 protein holds the most common genes and DNA from its merged rows. What appears here as the V and J calls and clone size reflects TCRdb's work, not the paper's. Within this sample are over 1,500,000 distinct CDR3 sequences, with about 50% of them counted one time only. About 2.1% of the sample is in the top ten clones.

On this clonotype: Its antigen has not been determined. No much larger clone exists at a distance of one base, and base qualities are not known.

V is reduced by 0 bases and J by 0 bases, leaving a spacing of 8 bases between them. The CDR3 runs 16 amino acids, cysteine and phenylalanine included. The sequence is cut down to CDR3 DNA, 48 bases in frame from base 1. The 39 donors, aged about 6 to 100 years, were systemically healthy Caucasian individuals from Russia. Roughly 9 milliliters of peripheral blood were drawn from each donor into EDTA-treated Vacutainer tubes. Ficoll-Paque density-gradient centrifugation was used to isolate PBMCs, with at least 7 million per sample. Trizol reagent was used to extract total RNA from the PBMCs, yielding at least 6 micrograms per sample. The percentages of naive CD45RAhigh/CD27high T cells were determined by flow cytometry on a PBMC aliquot from every donor. What the study reported, not specific to this receptor: Estimates of total diversity based on one million sequenced T cells were regarded as lower bounds and as underestimates. Conclusive comparison of naive and antigen-experienced compartments was prevented by the profiling of bulk unsorted PBMCs. The CMV infection status of donors was not known, potentially confounding age-related changes in expanded clonotypes. Compared with the aged group, the long-lived group had more naive CD4+ T cells, fewer expanded clones and increased TCR diversity, a pattern suggesting age selection. Observed TCR beta diversity per million T cells fell roughly linearly with age, and a significant reduction was already apparent by age roughly 40. Observed TCR beta diversity correlated strongly with the percentage of naive T cells measured by flow cytometry.

Sequenced input: blood. Rearrangement joined TRBV12-3 or TRBV12-4 to TRBJ1-4, with the D segment identity uncertain. The clonotype comes from a woman between 40 and 55 years old in good health. The CDR3 reads CASSLALGSTNEKLFF. The sequenced DNA: TGTGCCAGCAGTTTAGCGCTGGGCTCAACTAATGAAAAACTGTTTTTT.